These 26 T cell receptor beta chains originate from one sample sequenced in a study of regulatory T cells in long-lasting Graves disease. Arm-PCR with iRepertoire HTBI primers amplified the CDR3 regions for these TCR beta libraries. Via MiXCR, TCRdb re-called the multiplex PCR reads, giving one row per CDR3 protein. Here the sample spans hundreds of thousands of distinct CDR3 sequences, approximately 15% being singletons. Time point in this sample: newly diagnosed GD, antithyroid drugs for less than 3 months. From RNA extracted from PBMCs, the TCR library was made. The sample was also linked to a second study, of T cells in Graves' hyperthyroidism and ophthalmopathy.

The sequenced sample was peripheral blood mononuclear cells (PBMCs), obtained at new diagnosis, from a patient treated with antithyroid drugs. All receptors come from a woman younger than 45 with Graves disease.

The J gene is TRBJ1-1, the V gene TRBV11-1; 8 bases are shared with TRBD1. In germline, CDR1 is SGHAT, CDR2 FQDESV (reference sequence). The CDR3 length is 15 residues. Losses at the gene ends were 4 bases for V and 1 base for J; bases not matched to a gene: 5. CDR3 nucleotides: TGTGCCAGCAGCTCCAGGGGGCTAGGGAACACTGAAGCTTTCTTT. Translation gives CASSSRGLGNTEAFF.

This clonotype was observed many times. The chain has TRBV15 and TRBJ1-1; weak D call: TRBD1 (5 bases). Trimming stripped 0 bases from V and 3 bases from J, with 14 bases between. The CDR3 covers 16 residues. Per the germline V gene, CDR1 is LNHNV and CDR2 is YYDKDF (reference sequence). Here the CDR3 DNA reads TGTGCCACCAGCAGAGAACCTCCGGGCAGGGACACTGAAGCTTTCTTT. Amino acids: CATSREPPGRDTEAFF.

This clonotype was picked up a small number of times. The chain links TRBV5-1 to TRBJ2-3; TRBD2 is a possible D gene (5 bases). CDR3 length equals 18 residues. V lost 1 base to trimming and J lost 4 bases, with 22 bases between them. Per the germline V gene, CDR1 is SGHRS and CDR2 is YFSETQ. As DNA, the CDR3 is TGCGCCAGCAGCTTGAGTCCTCTCGGACTTAGCTTGGCAGATACGCAGTATTTT. This sequence encodes CASSLSPLGLSLADTQYF.

This clonotype came up many times. This chain connects TRBV27 to TRBJ1-1; tentative D call: TRBD1 (6 bases). This CDR3 is 13 amino acids long. V was trimmed by 6 bases and J by 6 bases, leaving 14 bases between them. CDR1 and CDR2 (germline): MNHEY, SMNVEV (reference sequence). CDR3 amino acids: CASSPTQGSEAFF. The DNA of the CDR3 is TGTGCCAGCAGCCCAACACAGGGATCTGAAGCTTTCTTT.

This clonotype was counted a few times. This chain joins TRBV20-1 and TRBJ1-5; 8 bases agree with TRBD1. Germline assignment: CDR1 DFQATT and CDR2 SNEGSKA (reference sequence). The CDR3 spans 15 residues. J gave up 7 bases and V 4 bases, and 12 bases lay outside the gene matches. The CDR3 nucleotides are TGCAGTGCTACCAAGAGTGGGCCAGGGGGCCAGCCCCAGCATTTT. Amino acids: CSATKSGPGGQPQHF.

This clonotype was counted ten times or more. The chain has TRBV6-2 or TRBV6-3 and TRBJ2-7; 8 bases map to TRBD1. The trim removed 6 bases at V and 4 bases at J, leaving 11 bases unmatched. The CDR3 totals 15 residues. Looked up from germline, CDR1 is MNHEY and CDR2 is SVGEGT. CDR3 in DNA: TGTGCCAGCAGGCAGTTGGGGCAGGGGGCTTACGAGCAGTACTTC. Translating gives CASRQLGQGAYEQYF.

In this sample, this clonotype turned up many times. The chain joins TRBV7-2 to TRBJ1-2; TRBD1 matches 8 bases. The V segment lost 5 bases and the J segment 4 bases; nucleotides outside the gene matches: 9. The germline gives CDR1 SGHTA, CDR2 FQGNSA. CDR3 length: 15 amino acids. The CDR3 protein is CASSAAGGAGYGYTF. The CDR3 DNA reads as TGTGCCAGCAGCGCAGCAGGGGGCGCAGGCTATGGCTACACCTTC.

This clonotype was seen repeatedly, ten times or more. As DNA, the CDR3 is TGTGCCAGCAGTCAAACAGGGTGGAACACTGAAGCTTTCTTT. It translates to CASSQTGWNTEAFF. The chain couples TRBV2 to TRBJ1-1; maybe TRBD1 (6 bases). CDR3 size: 14 residues. Trimming shortened V by 5 bases and J by 1 base, and 11 bases separated the two germline ends. CDR1 is SNHLY and CDR2 is FYNNEI in the germline V gene.

On this clonotype itself: Since a much larger clone is just one base distant, this may be a read error. This rearrangement joins TRBV2 to TRBJ1-4; TRBD1 is a possible D gene (5 bases). CDR3 length: 14 amino acids. Germline-derived CDR1 and CDR2 are SNHLY and FYNNEI. As DNA, the CDR3 is TGTGCCAGCAGGACCGGGACCCCTTGGGGAAAACTGGTTTTT. Translation: CASRTGTPWGKLVF.

This clonotype was seen more than once but under ten times. This rearrangement joins TRBV7-2 to TRBJ1-2; 7 bases are a match to TRBD1. The V gene end was trimmed by 4 bases and the J gene end by 7 bases; junction bases not matched to a gene: 15. CDR3 length: 16 amino acids. CDR1 and CDR2 from the germline V gene are SGHTA and FQGNSA. The CDR3 nucleotides read TGTGCCAGCAGCTCATGGACAGGTCGGCCCGGGGGTGGCTACACCTTC. Protein product: CASSSWTGRPGGGYTF.

This clonotype appeared many times. This chain links TRBV15 with TRBJ2-7; 7 bases map to TRBD2. Germline CDR1 and CDR2: LNHNV and YYDKDF (reference sequence). Trimming removed 3 bases from V and 5 bases from J; junction bases left unmatched: 4. The CDR3 runs to 13 residues. The CDR3 DNA sequence: TGTGCCACCAGCAGTAATGGGGGGGACGAGCAGTACTTC. This gives the protein CATSSNGGDEQYF.

This clonotype has a handful of counts. V is TRBV19 and J is TRBJ2-7, with D perhaps TRBD1 (5 bases). Germline V gives CDR1 LNHDA, CDR2 SQIVND (reference sequence). The CDR3 runs 14 residues. With 4 bases removed from V and 1 base from J, the gap between germline ends came to 11 bases. This CDR3 reads CASSNQGMSYEQYF. The DNA of the CDR3 is TGTGCCAGTAGTAACCAGGGTATGTCCTACGAGCAGTACTTC. The full variable domain, with the rest looked up from reference TRBV19 and TRBJ2-7, is DGGITQSPKYLFRKEGQNVTLSCEQNLNHDAMYWYRQDPGQGLRLIYYSQIVNDFQKGDIAEGYSVSREKKESFPLTVTSAQKNPTAFYLCASSNQGMSYEQYFGPGTRLTVT.

This clonotype was seen more than once but under ten times. The chain joins TRBV6-2 or TRBV6-3 to TRBJ2-2; the D gene is possibly TRBD2 (5 bases). Trimming took off 5 bases at V and 7 bases at J, with 17 bases between the two ends. In germline, CDR1 is MNHEY, CDR2 SVGEGT. This CDR3 region has 15 residues. The CDR3 coding sequence is TGTGCCAGCAGTGAAGGCGGGCGTCTTGTCGGGGAGCTGTTTTTT. Its protein product is CASSEGGRLVGELFF.

There are many counts of this clonotype. V is TRBV28 and J is TRBJ2-1; no clear D. The CDR3 length is 12 residues. Trimming took 3 bases from V and 10 from J, leaving 10 bases between them. CDR1 and CDR2 from the germline V gene are MDHEN and SYDVKM. The CDR3 DNA is TGTGCCAGCAGTTTCCCAGGACGGGAGCAGTTCTTC. It encodes CASSFPGREQFF. Drawing the rest from reference TRBV28 and TRBJ2-1, the complete variable domain is DVKVTQSSRYLVKRTGEKVFLECVQDMDHENMFWYRQDPGLGLRLIYFSYDVKMKEKGDIPEGYSVSREKKERFSLILESASTNQTSMYLCASSFPGREQFFGPGTRLTVL.

This clonotype showed up many times. The chain links TRBV28 to TRBJ2-1; tentatively, D is TRBD1 (6 bases). The CDR3 runs to 14 residues. V was cut by 7 bases and J by 6 bases, with 16 bases left in between. Per germline, CDR1 MDHEN and CDR2 SYDVKM. Here the CDR3 reads CASTPGHLLNEQFF. The CDR3 nucleotides read TGTGCCAGCACACCGGGACACCTTCTCAATGAGCAGTTCTTC.

This clonotype was counted ten times or more. This chain connects TRBV12-3 or TRBV12-4 to TRBJ2-7, with no clear D. V was trimmed by 3 bases and J by 4 bases, leaving 13 bases between them. This CDR3 contains 14 residues. CDR3 coding DNA: TGTGCCAGCAGTTTGTCCCAGGTTGGGTACGAGCAGTACTTC. Amino acid sequence: CASSLSQVGYEQYF.

About this clonotype itself: With a much larger clone just one base away, this may be a read error. The CDR3 DNA reads TGTGCCAGCGGCTTCCCTGTAGTGGGACAGAAGTTTGACGAGCAGTACTTC. Translation: CASGFPVVGQKFDEQYF. The chain recombines TRBV7-9 with TRBJ2-7, with 7 bases aligning to TRBD1. CDR1 SEHNR and CDR2 FQNEAQ come from the germline V gene (reference sequence). The CDR3 has 17 amino acids. Filled out from reference TRBV7-9 and TRBJ2-7, the complete variable domain reads DTGVSQNPRHKITKRGQNVTFRCDPISEHNRLYWYRQTLGQGPEFLTYFQNEAQLEKSRLLSDRFSAERPKGSFSTLEIQRTEQGDSAMYLCASGFPVVGQKFDEQYFGPGTRLTVT.

This chain uses TRBV28 with TRBJ2-1, with D perhaps being TRBD1 or TRBD2 (5 bases each). CDR1 and CDR2 from the germline V gene are MDHEN and SYDVKM. Trimming removed 7 bases at V and 4 bases at J, with 20 bases between. The CDR3 has 16 residues. CDR3 sequence reads: CASTPGALGVYNEQFF. The CDR3 bases are TGTGCCAGCACCCCCGGGGCTCTAGGGGTGTACAATGAGCAGTTCTTC.

This chain joins TRBV6-1 and TRBJ2-7, with no clear D. The CDR3 is made up of 12 amino acids. Germline assignment: CDR1 MNHNS and CDR2 SASEGT. Trimming pared 7 bases from V and 2 bases from J, leaving 9 bases between. CDR3: CASTSTPYEQYF. The CDR3 DNA follows: TGTGCCAGCACTTCCACCCCCTACGAGCAGTACTTC.

In its sample, this clonotype was seen many times. The gene calls are TRBV12-3 or TRBV12-4 and TRBJ2-5; possible D gene TRBD2, 6 bases. Trimming pared 3 bases from V and 1 base from J, leaving 12 bases between. The CDR3 extends over 15 amino acids. The CDR3 spells CASSFVLGGQETQYF. CDR3 bases: TGTGCCAGCAGTTTCGTATTGGGGGGCCAAGAGACCCAGTACTTC.

The table lists this clonotype with many counts. The rearrangement joins TRBV6-1 to TRBJ2-1; 16 nucleotides match TRBD2. This CDR3 is built from 16 residues. The germline V gene encodes CDR1 MNHNS and CDR2 SASEGT. The V and J ends lost 2 bases and 9 bases, in that order; junction bases with no gene match: 4. CDR3 coding DNA: TGTGCCAGCAGTGAACTAGGGACTAGCGGGAGGGGTGAGCAGTTCTTC. Residues: CASSELGTSGRGEQFF.

The V call is TRBV7-9, the J call TRBJ2-7, with unresolved D. The CDR3 runs 14 residues. V lost 1 base and J 4 bases, leaving 11 bases between the germline ends. From germline, CDR1 is SEHNR and CDR2 FQNEAQ (reference sequence). The CDR3 region is CASSLDLISYEQYF. CDR3 sequence (DNA): TGTGCCAGCAGCTTAGATCTTATAAGTTACGAGCAGTACTTC.

This clonotype was counted many times. This chain connects TRBV12-3 or TRBV12-4 to TRBJ2-7; 9 bases are a match to TRBD1. The junction had 7 bases not matched to a gene; V was cut back by 7 bases and J by 3 bases. The CDR3 contains 14 residues. For the CDR3, the DNA is TGTGCCAGCAAGCTAACAGGGGGCATCTACGAGCAGTACTTC. It yields the protein CASKLTGGIYEQYF.

This clonotype was counted at least ten times. The V and J genes are TRBV6-1 and TRBJ1-2; 8 bases are shared with TRBD1. Germline CDR1 reads MNHNS; CDR2 reads SASEGT. Unmatched junction bases numbered 12, after V lost 4 bases and J lost 5 bases. The CDR3 has 16 amino acids. The CDR3: CASSGGATGAFYGYTF. The DNA for the CDR3 is TGTGCCAGCAGTGGTGGGGCGACAGGGGCTTTTTATGGCTACACCTTC.

This clonotype appeared many times. DNA for the CDR3: TGTGCCAGCGTGTCCGGTGGGCTAGAGAGAAGGGAGCAGTACTTC. Protein: CASVSGGLERREQYF. J is TRBJ2-7 and V is TRBV27; no definite D call. The germline CDR1 and CDR2 sequences are MNHEY and SMNVEV (reference sequence). Trimming shortened V by 8 bases and J by 7 bases, and 24 bases separated the two germline ends. The CDR3 runs to 15 residues.

This clonotype was observed many times. The chain has TRBV12-3 or TRBV12-4 and TRBJ2-2, with TRBD2 as a possible D gene (5 bases). Trimming took 3 bases from V and 8 from J, leaving 13 bases between them. The CDR3 runs to 14 residues. The DNA of the CDR3 is TGTGCCAGCAGTTTTTCCGGGCGGGTAGGGGAGCTGTTTTTT. The encoded protein is CASSFSGRVGELFF.